A few counts support the clone carrying this TCR beta chain. Its specificity is not known. Trimming pared 7 bases from V and 3 bases from J, leaving 19 bases between. This CDR3 is 15 amino acids long. Germline values: CDR1 SGHTA, CDR2 FQGNSA. An Oncomine TCR Beta short-read assay was used to sequence the DNA from cultured CD4+ T cells. The source of extracted genomic DNA was cultured CD4+ T cells. TCRdb reprocessed the PCR reads with MiXCR, giving one entry per CDR3 protein. In the table there are around 15,000 distinct CDR3 sequences, 65% to 80% of which are singletons. This entry belongs to a study of vaccination and CD4 T cells after COVID-19. Overall study: Each person enrolled got two BNT162b2 or mRNA-1273 vaccine doses. Researchers treated cells with overlapping spike peptides taken from SARS-CoV-2, HCoV-NL63, HCoV-OC43 and HCoV-229E.

Study-wide findings and caveats: Convalescent patients were relatively few, and early post-infection timepoints were missing.

Treatment in this sample: roughly nine-day PBMC culture with coronavirus spike peptide pools or control peptides (ViraFEST assay). The rearrangement joins TRBV7-2 to TRBJ2-7; D gene uncertain. The receptor comes from a human donor who had recovered from COVID-19. Sequencing was performed on CD4+ T cells from blood, cultured in vitro. The CDR3 loop reads CASTQQPLDNYEQYF. CDR3 nucleotides: TGTGCCAGCACCCAACAGCCCTTAGATAACTACGAGCAGTACTTC.